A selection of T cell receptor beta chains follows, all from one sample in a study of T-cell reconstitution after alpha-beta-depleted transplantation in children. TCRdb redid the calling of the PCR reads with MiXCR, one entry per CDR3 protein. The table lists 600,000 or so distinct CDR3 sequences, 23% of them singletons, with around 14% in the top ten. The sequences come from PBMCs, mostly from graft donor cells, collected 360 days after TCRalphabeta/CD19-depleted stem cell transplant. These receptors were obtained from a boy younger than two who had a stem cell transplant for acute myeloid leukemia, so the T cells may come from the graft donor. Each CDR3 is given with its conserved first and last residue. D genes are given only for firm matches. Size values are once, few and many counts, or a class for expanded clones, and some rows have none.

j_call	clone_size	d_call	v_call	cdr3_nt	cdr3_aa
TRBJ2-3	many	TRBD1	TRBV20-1	TGCAGTGCTAGAACCCCCGGGACAGCAGACGCAGATACGCAGTATTTT	CSARTPGTADADTQYF
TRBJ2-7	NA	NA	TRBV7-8	TGTGCCAGCAGCTTAGCGGGGGGGAACGACAGGAGGTCTGTCGAGCAGTACTTC	CASSLAGGNDRRSVEQYF
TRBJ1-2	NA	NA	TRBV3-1	TGTGCCAGCAGCCAATCAGGAAACTATGGCTACACCTTC	CASSQSGNYGYTF
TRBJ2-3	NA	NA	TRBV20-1	TGCAGTGCTAGAGGGGGGTGGGGCACAGATACGCAGTATTTT	CSARGGWGTDTQYF
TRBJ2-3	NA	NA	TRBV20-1	TGCAGTGCTAGATCCCCAGAAGTCACAGATACGCAGTATTTT	CSARSPEVTDTQYF
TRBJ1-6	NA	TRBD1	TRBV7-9	TGTGCCAGCAGCTCACCGGACAGGGGCCGTGGTTCACCCCTCCACTTT	CASSSPDRGRGSPLHF
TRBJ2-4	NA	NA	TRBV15	TGTGCCACCAGGAGAACAGCCAAAAACATTCAGTACTTC	CATRRTAKNIQYF
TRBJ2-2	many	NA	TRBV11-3	TGTGCCAGCAGCTTAGTTTCCCTGAACACCGGGGAGCTGTTTTTT	CASSLVSLNTGELFF
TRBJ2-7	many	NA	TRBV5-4	TGTGCCAGCAGCAGAACAACTCCTTCCTACGAGCAGTACTTC	CASSRTTPSYEQYF
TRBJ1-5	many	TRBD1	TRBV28	TGTGCCAGCAGCCCTAGACAGGGCAGTCAGCCCCAGCATTTT	CASSPRQGSQPQHF
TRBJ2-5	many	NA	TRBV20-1	TGCAGTGCTAGAAGTGGGGGGTTCCAAGAGACCCAGTACTTC	CSARSGGFQETQYF
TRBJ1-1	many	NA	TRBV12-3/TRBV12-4	TGTGCCAGCAGTCAAATGGGCAGTTACACTGAAGCTTTCTTT	CASSQMGSYTEAFF
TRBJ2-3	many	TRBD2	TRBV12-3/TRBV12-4	TGTGCCAGCAGTTTCGTAGGGACTACGGATACGCAGTATTTT	CASSFVGTTDTQYF
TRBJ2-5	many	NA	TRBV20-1	TGCAGTGCTAGGGCACTCAAAGGGACAATCCAAGAGACCCAGTACTTC	CSARALKGTIQETQYF
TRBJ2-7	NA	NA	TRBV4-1	TGCGCCAGCAGCCTGCGGACCCAGACCTACGAGCAGTACTTC	CASSLRTQTYEQYF
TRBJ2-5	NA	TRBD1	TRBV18	TGTGCCAGCTCATCTGGACAGGGCCCAACAGAGACCCAGTACTTC	CASSSGQGPTETQYF
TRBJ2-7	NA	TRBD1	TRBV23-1	TGCGCCAGCAGTCAATCCGGGACAGCCTCTGGGGAGCAGTACTTC	CASSQSGTASGEQYF
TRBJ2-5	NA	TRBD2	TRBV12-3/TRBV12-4	TGTGCCAGCAGTTTGGTAACTAGCGCACCATCGACCCAGTACTTC	CASSLVTSAPSTQYF
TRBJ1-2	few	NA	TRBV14	TGTGCCAGCAGCGCTCCGGGACAAGCGGCCTATGGCTACACCTTC	CASSAPGQAAYGYTF
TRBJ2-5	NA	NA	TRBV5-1	TGCGCCGGCAGCTTCGGAGGCGGGGGCGACCAAGAGACCCAGTACTTC	CAGSFGGGGDQETQYF
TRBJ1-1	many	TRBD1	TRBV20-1	TGCAGTGCTCCCCCGACAGGGAACGCTGAAGCTTTCTTT	CSAPPTGNAEAFF
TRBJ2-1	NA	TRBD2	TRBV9	TGTGCCAGCAGCGTACGGAGCGGGGGTGACAATGAGCAGTTCTTC	CASSVRSGGDNEQFF
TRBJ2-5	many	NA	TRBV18	TGTGCCAGCTCACCTGTGGACAGCACACTTAAAGAGACCCAGTACTTC	CASSPVDSTLKETQYF
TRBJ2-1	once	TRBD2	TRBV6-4	TGTGCCAGCAGTGCCTTGACTAGCCCCGGTTCCGATGAGCAGTTCTTC	CASSALTSPGSDEQFF
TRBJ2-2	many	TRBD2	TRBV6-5	TGTGCCAGCAGTTACTCCCGACTAGCGGGGGCGAACACCGGGGAGCTGTTTTTT	CASSYSRLAGANTGELFF
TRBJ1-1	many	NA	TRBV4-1	TGCGCCAGCAGCCAAGATTTAGGGGGGAACACTGAAGCTTTCTTT	CASSQDLGGNTEAFF
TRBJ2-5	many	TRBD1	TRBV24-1	TGTGCCACCAGTGCTCAGGACAGGGACAAAGAGACCCAGTACTTC	CATSAQDRDKETQYF
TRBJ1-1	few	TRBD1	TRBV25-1	TGTGCCAGCAGTGGCCAAGACGTCCGGGACAGCTGTGAAGCTTTCTTT	CASSGQDVRDSCEAFF
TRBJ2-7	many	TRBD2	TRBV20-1	TGCAGTGCTCCAAACCCTAGCGGGGGGGCAAACTACGAGCAGTACTTC	CSAPNPSGGANYEQYF
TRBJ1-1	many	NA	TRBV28	TGTGCCAGCAGTAACAGCACTTTTATGAACACTGAAGCTTTCTTT	CASSNSTFMNTEAFF
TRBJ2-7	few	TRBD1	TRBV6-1	TGTGCCAGCAGTACGGCCCGAACAGGGGGCGAGGACGAGCAGTACTTC	CASSTARTGGEDEQYF
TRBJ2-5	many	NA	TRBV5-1	TGCGCCAGCAGCTTTGGCCGCGAGGGGGGAGAGACCCAGTACTTC	CASSFGREGGETQYF